This TCR beta chain was sequenced for a study of CXCR3-negative and CXCR3-positive naive CD8 T cells. The method, 5' RACE with UMI labels, was used to prepare the TRB cDNA libraries. TCRdb re-called the 5' RACE reads; every CDR3 protein appears as one record, without DNA. The specimen's table records around 57,000 distinct CDR3 sequences. Findings and limits, study-wide: Diversity ran similarly high across both naive subsets but far lower in memory CD8+ cells.

On this clonotype: Its specificity is not known.

Germline V gene sequence: CDR1 MNHEY, CDR2 SVGEGT. This CDR3 has 13 amino acids. Input material: memory CD8+ T cells from blood. The chain combines TRBV6-2 or TRBV6-3 with TRBJ1-1; TCRdb names TRBD1, which stays unverified in the absence of DNA. The clonotype originates from a human donor in good health. Some clones in this sample may be carry-over from other donors' samples. CDR3 in amino acids: CASSYRRGTEAFF.